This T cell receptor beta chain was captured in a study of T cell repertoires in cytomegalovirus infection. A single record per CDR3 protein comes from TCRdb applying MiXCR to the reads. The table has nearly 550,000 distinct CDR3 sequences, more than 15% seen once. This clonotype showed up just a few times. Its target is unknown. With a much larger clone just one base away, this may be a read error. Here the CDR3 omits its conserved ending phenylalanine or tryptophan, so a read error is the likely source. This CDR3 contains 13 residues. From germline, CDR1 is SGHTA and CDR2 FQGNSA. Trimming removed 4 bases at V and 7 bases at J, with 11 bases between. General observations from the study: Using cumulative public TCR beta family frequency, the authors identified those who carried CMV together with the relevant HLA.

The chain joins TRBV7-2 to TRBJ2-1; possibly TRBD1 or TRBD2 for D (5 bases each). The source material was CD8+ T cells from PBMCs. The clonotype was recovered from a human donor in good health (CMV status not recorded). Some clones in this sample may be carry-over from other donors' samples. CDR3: CASSSMGENEQFL. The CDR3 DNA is TGTGCCAGCAGCTCGATGGGGGAGAATGAGCAGTTCTTA.